The rows below give T cell receptor beta chains drawn from one sample of a study of breast tumors, draining lymph nodes, adjacent tissues. TCRdb called the multiplex PCR reads again in MiXCR, with one record for every CDR3 protein. The table has approximately 280,000 distinct CDR3 sequences, over 25% seen once. Sequences were obtained from axillary lymph node tissue. The receptors here all came from a female donor with breast cancer. Some clones in this sample may be carry-over from other donors' samples. Both conserved end residues are part of each CDR3. Each record gives: J gene, D gene, clone size, V gene, CDR3 DNA, CDR3 protein. The D gene is left open where the match is weak. Part of the rows lack a size; the others show once, few, many or a class for expanded clones.

>TRBJ2-7|TRBD1|many|TRBV11-3
TGTGCCAGCAGCTTGTCACAGGGGTCATCCTACGAGCAGTACTTC
CASSLSQGSSYEQYF
>TRBJ1-2|NA|NA|TRBV30
TGTGCCTGGGGGGGAGTTGGCTACACCTTC
CAWGGVGYTF
>TRBJ2-3|NA|once|TRBV28
TGTGCCAGCAGTTTGGAAGAGGGCAGGCACACAGATACGCAGTATTTT
CASSLEEGRHTDTQYF
>TRBJ1-6|NA|many|TRBV27
TGTGCCAGCAGTTTACGGACGGGAAATTCACCCCTCCACTTT
CASSLRTGNSPLHF
>TRBJ2-7|TRBD2|many|TRBV12-3/TRBV12-4
TGTGCCAGCAGCCTAAACCCGGGACTAGCGTACTCCTACGAGCAGTACTTC
CASSLNPGLAYSYEQYF
>TRBJ2-5|NA|many|TRBV7-9
TGTGCCAGCAGAACAACCCGGTCCTCCCAAGAGACCCAGTACTTC
CASRTTRSSQETQYF
>TRBJ2-1|TRBD2|many|TRBV7-2
TGTGCCAGCAGCTTAGGTTCCGGCGGGAGGGCCGGGAATGAGCAGTTCTTC
CASSLGSGGRAGNEQFF
>TRBJ1-6|NA|many|TRBV28
TGTGCCATACAGGGAGATTCACCCCTCCACTTT
CAIQGDSPLHF
>TRBJ2-7|NA|NA|TRBV6-5
TGTGCCGGCAGTCACGGCGGGGCCAGCTCCTACGAGCAGTACTTC
CAGSHGGASSYEQYF
>TRBJ2-3|TRBD2|many|TRBV20-1
TGCAGTGCCCTCCTAGCGGGAGTTTCAGATACGCAGTATTTT
CSALLAGVSDTQYF
>TRBJ1-3|NA|many|TRBV6-5
TGTGCCAGCAGTCCCCAGCGTCAGGGTTACACCATATATTTT
CASSPQRQGYTIYF
>TRBJ2-1|NA|NA|TRBV12-3/TRBV12-4
TGTGCCAGCAGTCCGCCGCTAGGGTACAATGAGCAGTTCTTC
CASSPPLGYNEQFF
>TRBJ1-6|TRBD1|many|TRBV27
TGTGCCAGCAGTGCCCCGGGACAGAGGTCACCCCTCCACTTT
CASSAPGQRSPLHF
>TRBJ2-7|TRBD2|NA|TRBV6-5
TGTGCCGGCAGACCACCCCTAGCGGGGACCTACGAGCAGTACTTC
CAGRPPLAGTYEQYF
>TRBJ1-4|NA|many|TRBV11-2
TGTGCCAGCAGCTTAGATGCGGGGGCGGGTGAAAAACTGTTTTTT
CASSLDAGAGEKLFF
>TRBJ2-3|TRBD2|NA|TRBV7-9
TGTGCCAGCAGCCCGGTGGGGGGGACGACAGATACGCAGTATTTT
CASSPVGGTTDTQYF
>TRBJ1-6|NA|NA|TRBV18
TGTGCCAGCTCACCGTCTACGAACCGAAATTCACCCCTCCACTTT
CASSPSTNRNSPLHF
>TRBJ2-6|TRBD1|NA|TRBV6-1
TGTGCCAGCTCTGCCCATCCGGGACAGGGGGTCTTCTCTGGGGCCAACGTCCTGACTTTC
CASSAHPGQGVFSGANVLTF
>TRBJ2-5|TRBD2|many|TRBV30
TGTGCCTGGAGTGTACTAGCGGGGAACCAAGAGACCCAGTACTTC
CAWSVLAGNQETQYF
>TRBJ2-1|TRBD1|NA|TRBV29-1
TGCAGCGCCCGGGACAGGGGGCAGTATGAGCAGTTCTTC
CSARDRGQYEQFF
>TRBJ2-7|TRBD1|many|TRBV5-1
TGCGCCAGCAGCCAACAGGGGTACGAGCAGTACTTC
CASSQQGYEQYF
>TRBJ1-5|TRBD1|NA|TRBV6-1
TGTGCCAGCAGTGAACAGGGGGGAGGTCAGCCCCAGCATTTT
CASSEQGGGQPQHF
>TRBJ1-1|NA|NA|TRBV20-1
TGCAGTGCTAGGACAGACTCAAAAGCTTTCTTT
CSARTDSKAFF
>TRBJ2-3|TRBD2|NA|TRBV7-9
TGTGCCAGCAGCCCTCAACTAGCGGATACGCAGTATTTT
CASSPQLADTQYF
>TRBJ1-6|NA|many|TRBV7-8
TGTGCCAGCAGCTTGCGTGACGGCGGGCCCGATTCACCCCTCCACTTT
CASSLRDGGPDSPLHF
>TRBJ2-5|TRBD2|NA|TRBV29-1
TGCAGCGTCGTACCGGGACTAGCGGGAGAGACCCAGTACTTC
CSVVPGLAGETQYF
>TRBJ2-7|NA|NA|TRBV20-1
TGCAGTGCTAGAGTCCACGCGCCCTCCCCCTGGGACGACCCCAACCACTCCTACGAGCAGTACTTC
CSARVHAPSPWDDPNHSYEQYF
>TRBJ2-5|NA|many|TRBV13
TGTGCCAGCAGCTTAAAACTGCAAGACCTCCAAGAGACCCAGTACTTC
CASSLKLQDLQETQYF
>TRBJ1-5|TRBD1|NA|TRBV19
TGTGCCACCCGCAGGGAGGGGGCTGTTCAGCCCCAGCATTTT
CATRREGAVQPQHF
>TRBJ2-1|NA|many|TRBV9
TGTGCCAGCAGCGTAGGGATAGTTGCCTACAATGAGCAGTTCTTC
CASSVGIVAYNEQFF
>TRBJ2-3|NA|many|TRBV10-3
TGTGCCATCAGCCGGGACCTCAATACGCAGTATTTT
CAISRDLNTQYF
>TRBJ2-7|TRBD2|many|TRBV20-1
TGCAGTGCGGCCGGGGGGGCTAGCGGCCTCTCCTACGAGCAGTACTTC
CSAAGGASGLSYEQYF
>TRBJ2-3|NA|NA|TRBV5-4
TGTGCCAGCAGACGGGACTCCCCAGATATGCAGTATTTT
CASRRDSPDMQYF
>TRBJ2-1|NA|many|TRBV20-1
TGCAGTGCTAGAACCCACAATGAGCAGTTCTTC
CSARTHNEQFF
>TRBJ2-7|TRBD1|many|TRBV11-3
TGTGCCAGCAGCCCGGGTGGACAGGCCCCTGAGGACGAGCAGTACTTC
CASSPGGQAPEDEQYF
>TRBJ2-7|NA|many|TRBV7-9
TGTGCCAGCAGCTCACGGGCTAGCCAGACCTACGAGCAGTACTTC
CASSSRASQTYEQYF
>TRBJ1-4|NA|NA|TRBV27
TGTGCCAGCAGTCGACGGGGACTGGGCGACATCGAGGGTGAAAAACTGTTTTTT
CASSRRGLGDIEGEKLFF
>TRBJ2-7|NA|many|TRBV6-6
TGTGCCAGCAGTACCACGGCAACCTCCTACGAGCAGTACTTC
CASSTTATSYEQYF
>TRBJ1-2|TRBD1|once|TRBV12-3/TRBV12-4
TGTGCTAGTGGTTCACGACAGGGCCGTGGCTACACCTTC
CASGSRQGRGYTF
>TRBJ2-1|TRBD2|NA|TRBV12-3/TRBV12-4
TGTGCCAGCGCCGGGACTAGCGCTTACAATGAGCAGTTCTTC
CASAGTSAYNEQFF
>TRBJ1-5|TRBD1|many|TRBV4-1
TGCGCCAGCAGCTATACCGGGACAGGGAAATCTCAGCCCCAGCATTTT
CASSYTGTGKSQPQHF
>TRBJ2-4|TRBD1|few|TRBV4-1
TGCGCCAGCAGCTCCAGGACAGGGGGCGCCGACATTCAGTACTTC
CASSSRTGGADIQYF
>TRBJ1-1|NA|once|TRBV20-1
TGCAGTGCTAGAGATAAGTTCCGGGGGGAGAAAGCTTTCTTT
CSARDKFRGEKAFF
>TRBJ2-1|NA|many|TRBV5-6
TGTGCCAGCACCCAGGGGGGAGGTGAGCAGTTCTTC
CASTQGGGEQFF
>TRBJ2-2|TRBD1|many|TRBV13
TGTGCCAGCAGCATAAACAGGGGGCCCACCGGGGAGCTGTTTTTT
CASSINRGPTGELFF
>TRBJ2-1|TRBD2|few|TRBV6-6
TGTGCCAGCAGCAGCCGGGGACTAGCGGGGATCAATGAGCAGTTCTTC
CASSSRGLAGINEQFF